This TCR beta chain appears in the sequencing data of a study of blood T cells in healthy people across ages (dated by TCRdb to about 2015). At the level of the whole study: In model experiments, template switching captured roughly one uniquely barcoded TCR beta cDNA molecule for every two T cells. Using deep sequencing normalized with unique cDNA molecular identifiers, the study measured how TCR beta repertoire diversity changes with age. Donors were grouped into four age groups: young (average approximately 16 years), middle-aged (39), aged (about 60) and long-lived (about 90). For two donors (one aged 18 to 30 and one aged 80 or older), the study analyzed two additional independent replicas of 1 million unique cDNA reads from the same blood draw.

The investigation overall reported the following: A strong correlation was found between observed TCR beta diversity and the percentage of naive T cells measured by flow cytometry. Since profiling was done on bulk unsorted PBMCs, naive and antigen-experienced compartments could not be conclusively compared. Compared with the aged group, more naive CD4+ T cells, fewer expanded clones and increased TCR diversity were shown by the long-lived group, suggesting age selection. The CMV infection status of donors was not known, potentially confounding age-related changes in expanded clonotypes. As age increased, observed TCR beta diversity per million T cells dropped in a roughly linear way, and a significant reduction was already evident by age 40. Total diversity estimates from one million sequenced T cells were considered lower bounds and underestimates.

The receptor library was made with 5' RACE. The instrument given in TCRdb is Illumina HiSeq 2500. A second PCR of about 7 to 12 cycles was run with a J-beta primer mix and a sample-barcoded 5' primer. A unique molecular identifier was introduced onto each TCR beta cDNA molecule by a template-switch 5' adaptor carrying 12 random nucleotides. Each sample yielded at least 2.5 million CDR3-containing paired-end reads. The Mint cDNA synthesis kit, primed by a TRBC-specific oligonucleotide, was used to synthesize first-strand cDNA from all RNA. After uracil-DNA glycosylase treatment, a first 18-cycle PCR used universal primers M1SS and BC2_uni_R on all cDNA. Per the source publication's procedure: For normalization, 1 million high-quality reads were randomly selected from each sample, with every read carrying a distinct molecular identifier. Reads with shared molecular identifiers were discarded instead of being binned into consensus sequences. CDR3 identification, clonotype clustering and error correction used MiTCR with a Q25 quality threshold and the strictest error-elimination algorithm. A nonparametric unseen species model with Euler transformation was used to estimate a lower bound on total TCR beta diversity. Through fastp at Q25 and MiXCR, TCRdb rebuilt clones from the public reads, retaining in-frame beta chains. Every distinct CDR3 protein forms one entry, paired with its most common genes and DNA. The V and J calls were not made by the authors but by TCRdb's processing. Within this sample are hundreds of thousands of distinct CDR3 sequences, with more than 20% of them counted one time only. The ten largest clones represent more than 8% of the sample.

Compared with germline, V lacks 2 bases and J lacks 5 bases; bases without a gene match: 15. Looking up the germline V gene yields CDR1 MDHEN and CDR2 SYDVKM. There are 19 amino acids in the CDR3, from cysteine to phenylalanine inclusive. The only DNA kept is the CDR3, 57 bases in frame from the first base. Of note for this clonotype: There is no known antigen for this receptor. No base qualities exist here, and no much larger clone lies one base off it.

The roughly 39 donors, aged roughly 6 to 95 years, were systemically healthy Caucasian individuals from Russia. Around 10 milliliters of peripheral blood were drawn from each donor into EDTA-treated Vacutainer tubes. Ficoll-Paque density-gradient centrifugation was used to isolate PBMCs, with at least 6.5 million obtained per sample. Total RNA, at least 6 micrograms per sample, was extracted from PBMCs with Trizol reagent. For every donor, an aliquot of PBMCs went through flow cytometry to measure the percentages of naive CD45RAhigh/CD27high T cells. These data were likewise used in another study, on T cells of mothers and their children. The second study reports: The donors were nine systemically healthy Caucasian individuals, made up of three mothers and their six children. cDNA synthesis used all of the extracted RNA, with around 1.5 ug of RNA in each 15 ul reaction. In the second PCR, sample barcodes and 2-4 random nucleotides were introduced via the M1S primer. Over 9 million TCR beta CDR3 reads came from each mother, compared with around 3 million reads from each child. TCR recombination output is similarly shaped by thymic selection in related and unrelated pairs, with a minor effect exerted by inherited differences. Normalized repertoire overlap in related mother-child pairs was always slightly higher than in unrelated mother-child pairs, but the difference was never significant. No persistent microchimeric T cell clones were found, with a detection sensitivity of roughly 99 clones per million clonotypes. The study used deep NGS to compare TCR beta repertoires of mothers and children, seeking features distinguishing related mother-child pairs from unrelated individuals. The mean age was roughly 44 +/- 4 years for the mothers and about 10 +/- 4 years for the children. After adapter ligation with NEBNext reagents, the libraries were sequenced on Illumina HiSeq 2000 with 100+100 nt paired-end reads. To prevent cross-contamination, the mother and child libraries were prepared one month apart and sequenced in separate runs. For each donor, between roughly 450,000 and 2,200,000 distinct TCR beta clonotypes were identified. Naive TCR beta clonotypes were estimated from low-frequency clonotypes matched to each donor's FACS-determined naive share, without sorting.

The TCR originated in a boy aged 5-17 years in good health. This chain joins TRBV28 to TRBJ2-2; TRBD2 agrees with 9 junctional bases. Sequencing was done on a sample of blood. The CDR3 region: CASSLVSTPGTSITGELFF. The DNA is as follows: TGTGCCAGCAGTTTAGTCAGCACCCCCGGGACTAGCATAACCGGGGAGCTGTTTTTT.